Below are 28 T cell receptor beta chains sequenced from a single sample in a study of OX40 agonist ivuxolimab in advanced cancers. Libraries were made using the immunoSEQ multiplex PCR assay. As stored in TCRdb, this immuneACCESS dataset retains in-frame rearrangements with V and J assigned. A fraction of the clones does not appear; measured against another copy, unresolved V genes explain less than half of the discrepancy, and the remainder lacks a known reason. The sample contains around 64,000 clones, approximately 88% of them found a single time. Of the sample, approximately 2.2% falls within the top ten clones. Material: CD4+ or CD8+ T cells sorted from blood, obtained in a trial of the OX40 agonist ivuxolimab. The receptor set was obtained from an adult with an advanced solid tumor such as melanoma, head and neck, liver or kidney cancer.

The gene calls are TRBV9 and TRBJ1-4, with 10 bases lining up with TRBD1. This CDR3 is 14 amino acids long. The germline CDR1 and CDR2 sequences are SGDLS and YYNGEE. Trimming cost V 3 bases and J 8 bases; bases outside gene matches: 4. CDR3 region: CASSAGTGAEKLFF. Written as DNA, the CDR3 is TGTGCCAGCAGCGCCGGGACAGGGGCCGAAAAACTGTTTTTT.

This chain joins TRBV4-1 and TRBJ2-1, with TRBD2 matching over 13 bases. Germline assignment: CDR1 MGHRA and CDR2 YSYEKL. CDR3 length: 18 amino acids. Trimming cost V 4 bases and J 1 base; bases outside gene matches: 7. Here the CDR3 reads CASSPLAGGPSSYNEQFF. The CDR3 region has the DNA TGCGCCAGCAGCCCACTAGCGGGAGGGCCTAGTTCCTACAATGAGCAGTTCTTC.

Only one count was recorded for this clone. CDR3 region: CASSFGDRFSGANVLTF. The CDR3 DNA sequence: TGTGCCAGTAGTTTCGGCGACAGGTTCTCTGGGGCCAACGTCCTGACTTTC. The rearrangement links TRBV19 to TRBJ2-6; TRBD1 is a possible D gene (6 bases). Trimming took off 5 bases at V and 0 bases at J, with 14 bases between the two ends. Germline lookup yields CDR1 LNHDA and CDR2 SQIVND (reference sequence). This CDR3 is built from 17 residues.

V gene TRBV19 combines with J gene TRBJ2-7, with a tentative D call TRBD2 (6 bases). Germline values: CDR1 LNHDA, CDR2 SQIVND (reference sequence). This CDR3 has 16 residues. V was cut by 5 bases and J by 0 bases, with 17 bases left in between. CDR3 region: CASSHSGTVASYEQYF. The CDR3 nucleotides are TGTGCCAGTAGTCACTCCGGGACTGTTGCCTCCTACGAGCAGTACTTC.

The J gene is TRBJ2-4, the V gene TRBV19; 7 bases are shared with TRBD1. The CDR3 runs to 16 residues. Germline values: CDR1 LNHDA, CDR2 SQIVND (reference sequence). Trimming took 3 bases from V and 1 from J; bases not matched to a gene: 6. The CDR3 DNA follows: TGTGCCAGTAGTATTCTCCTACAGGGGGCCAAAAACATTCAGTACTTC. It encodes CASSILLQGAKNIQYF.

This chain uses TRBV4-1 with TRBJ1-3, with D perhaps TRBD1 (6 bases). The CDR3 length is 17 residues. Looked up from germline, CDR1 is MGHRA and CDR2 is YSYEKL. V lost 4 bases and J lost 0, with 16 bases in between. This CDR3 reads CASSPSPGASSGNTIYF. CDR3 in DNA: TGCGCCAGCAGCCCGTCCCCAGGGGCTAGCTCTGGAAACACCATATATTTT.

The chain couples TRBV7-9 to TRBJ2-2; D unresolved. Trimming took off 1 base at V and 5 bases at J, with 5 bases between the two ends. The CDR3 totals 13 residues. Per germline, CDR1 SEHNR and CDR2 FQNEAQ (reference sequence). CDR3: CASSLEYTGELFF. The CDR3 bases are TGTGCCAGCAGCTTAGAGTATACCGGGGAGCTGTTTTTT.

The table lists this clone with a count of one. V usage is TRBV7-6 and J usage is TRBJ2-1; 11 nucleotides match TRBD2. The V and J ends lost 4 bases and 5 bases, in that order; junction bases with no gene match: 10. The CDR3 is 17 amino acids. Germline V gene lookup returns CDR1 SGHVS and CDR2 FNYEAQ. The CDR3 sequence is CASSSWIAGGPDNEQFF. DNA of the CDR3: TGTGCCAGCAGCTCATGGATAGCGGGAGGGCCCGACAATGAGCAGTTCTTC. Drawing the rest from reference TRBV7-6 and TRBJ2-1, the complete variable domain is GAGVSQSPRYKVTKRGQDVALRCDPISGHVSLYWYRQALGQGPEFLTYFNYEAQQDKSGLPNDRFSAERPEGSISTLTIQRTEQRDSAMYRCASSSWIAGGPDNEQFFGPGTRLTVL.

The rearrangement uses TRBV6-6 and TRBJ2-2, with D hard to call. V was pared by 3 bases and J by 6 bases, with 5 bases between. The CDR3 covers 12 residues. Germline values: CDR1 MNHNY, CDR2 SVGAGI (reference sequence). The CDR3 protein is CASSYRAGELFF. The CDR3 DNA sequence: TGTGCCAGCAGTTATAGGGCCGGGGAGCTGTTTTTT.

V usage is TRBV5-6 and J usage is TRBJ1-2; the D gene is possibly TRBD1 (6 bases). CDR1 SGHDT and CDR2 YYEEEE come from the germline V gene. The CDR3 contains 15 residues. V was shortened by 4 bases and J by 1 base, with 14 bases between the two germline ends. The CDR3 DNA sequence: TGTGCCAGCAGCCTGGGGGCGCTGGTTAACTATGGCTACACCTTC. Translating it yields CASSLGALVNYGYTF.

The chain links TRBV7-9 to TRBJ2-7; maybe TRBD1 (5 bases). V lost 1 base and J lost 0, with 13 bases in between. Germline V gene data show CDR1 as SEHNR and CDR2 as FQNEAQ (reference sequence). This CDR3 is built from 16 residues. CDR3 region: CASSLGLAGHSYEQYF. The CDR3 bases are TGTGCCAGCAGCTTAGGGTTGGCAGGGCACTCCTACGAGCAGTACTTC.

CDR3 sequence (DNA): TGTGCCAGCTCACCGCGGAGGGAATATGGCTACACCTTC. The encoded protein is CASSPRREYGYTF. The J gene is TRBJ1-2, the V gene TRBV18; D is unresolved. The germline CDR1 and CDR2 sequences are KGHSH and LQKENI. CDR3 length equals 13 residues. Between the trimmed V and J ends, which lost 3 bases and 5 bases, there was a span of 10 bases.

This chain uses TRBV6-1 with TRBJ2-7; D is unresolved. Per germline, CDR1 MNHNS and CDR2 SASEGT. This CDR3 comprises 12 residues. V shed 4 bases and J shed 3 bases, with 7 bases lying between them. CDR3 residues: CASSGFSYEQYF. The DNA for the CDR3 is TGTGCCAGCAGTGGGTTCAGCTACGAGCAGTACTTC.

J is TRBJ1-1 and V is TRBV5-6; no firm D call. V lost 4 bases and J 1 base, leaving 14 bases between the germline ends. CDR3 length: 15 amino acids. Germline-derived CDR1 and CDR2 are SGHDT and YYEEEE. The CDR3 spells CASSRIDGSNTEAFF. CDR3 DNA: TGTGCCAGCAGCCGGATCGACGGGTCGAACACTGAAGCTTTCTTT.

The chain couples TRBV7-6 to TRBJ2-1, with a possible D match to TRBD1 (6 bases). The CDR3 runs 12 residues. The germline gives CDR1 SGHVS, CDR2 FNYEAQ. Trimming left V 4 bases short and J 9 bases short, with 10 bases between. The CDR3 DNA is TGTGCCAGCAGCTCACAGGGTAGTGAGCAGTTCTTC. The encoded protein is CASSSQGSEQFF.

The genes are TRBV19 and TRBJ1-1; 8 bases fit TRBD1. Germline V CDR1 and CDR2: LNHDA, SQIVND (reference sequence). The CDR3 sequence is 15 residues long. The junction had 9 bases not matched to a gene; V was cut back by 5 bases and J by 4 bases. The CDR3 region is CASSDRGMAGTEAFF. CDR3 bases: TGTGCCAGTAGTGACAGGGGAATGGCGGGCACTGAAGCTTTCTTT.

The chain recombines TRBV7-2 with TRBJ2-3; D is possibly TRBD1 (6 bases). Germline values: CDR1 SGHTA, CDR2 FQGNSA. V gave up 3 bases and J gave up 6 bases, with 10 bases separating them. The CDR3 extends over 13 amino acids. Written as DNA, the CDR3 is TGTGCCAGCAGCTTTGACAGGCCGGATACGCAGTATTTT. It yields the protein CASSFDRPDTQYF.

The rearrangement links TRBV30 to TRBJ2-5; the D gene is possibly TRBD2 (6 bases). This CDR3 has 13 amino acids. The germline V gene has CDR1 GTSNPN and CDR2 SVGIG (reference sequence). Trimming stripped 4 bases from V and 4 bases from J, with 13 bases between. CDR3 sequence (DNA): TGTGCCTGGAATGGCGGGGTGGGAGAGACCCAGTACTTC. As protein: CAWNGGVGETQYF.

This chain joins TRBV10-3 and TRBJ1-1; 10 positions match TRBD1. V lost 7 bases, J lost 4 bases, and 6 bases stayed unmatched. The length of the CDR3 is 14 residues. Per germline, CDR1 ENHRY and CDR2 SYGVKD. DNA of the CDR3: TGTGCCATCACCGCGACAGGGGGCTTCACTGAAGCTTTCTTT. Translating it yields CAITATGGFTEAFF.

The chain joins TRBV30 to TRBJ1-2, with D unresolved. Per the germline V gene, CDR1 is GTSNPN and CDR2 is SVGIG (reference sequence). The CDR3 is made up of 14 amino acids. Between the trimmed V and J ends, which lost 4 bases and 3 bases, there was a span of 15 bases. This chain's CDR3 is CAWMEGRAHYGYTF. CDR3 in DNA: TGTGCCTGGATGGAAGGTCGGGCTCACTATGGCTACACCTTC.

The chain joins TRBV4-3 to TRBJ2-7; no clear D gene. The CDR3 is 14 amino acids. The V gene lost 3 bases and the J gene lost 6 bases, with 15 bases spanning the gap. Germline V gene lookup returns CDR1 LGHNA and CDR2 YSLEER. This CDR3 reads CASSQSVVGFEQYF. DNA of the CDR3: TGCGCCAGCAGCCAGAGCGTCGTGGGTTTCGAGCAGTACTTC.

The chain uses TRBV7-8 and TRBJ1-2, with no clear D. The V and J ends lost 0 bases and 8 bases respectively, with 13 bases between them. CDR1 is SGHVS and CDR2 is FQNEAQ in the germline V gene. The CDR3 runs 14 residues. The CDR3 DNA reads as TGTGCCAGCAGCTTAGCCGGGAGGGCGGGCGGCTACACCTTC. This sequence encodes CASSLAGRAGGYTF.

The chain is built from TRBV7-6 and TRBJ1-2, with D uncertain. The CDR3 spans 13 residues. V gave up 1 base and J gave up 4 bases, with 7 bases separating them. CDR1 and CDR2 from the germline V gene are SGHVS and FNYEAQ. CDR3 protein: CASSLEERYGYTF. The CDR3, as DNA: TGTGCCAGCAGCTTAGAGGAACGCTATGGCTACACCTTC.

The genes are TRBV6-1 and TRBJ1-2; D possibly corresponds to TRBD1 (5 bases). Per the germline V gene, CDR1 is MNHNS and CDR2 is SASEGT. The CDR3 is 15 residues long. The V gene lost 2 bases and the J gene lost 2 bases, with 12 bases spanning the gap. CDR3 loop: CASSESGDSNYGYTF. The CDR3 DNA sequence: TGTGCCAGCAGTGAATCGGGGGACTCGAACTATGGCTACACCTTC.

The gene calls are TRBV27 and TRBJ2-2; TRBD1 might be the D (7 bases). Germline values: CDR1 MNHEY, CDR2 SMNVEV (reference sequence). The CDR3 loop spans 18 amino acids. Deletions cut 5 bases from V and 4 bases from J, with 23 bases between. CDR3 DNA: TGTGCCAGCAGTCCCCTGGGCAGGGGGGTTATGGGCACCGGGGAGCTGTTTTTT. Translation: CASSPLGRGVMGTGELFF.

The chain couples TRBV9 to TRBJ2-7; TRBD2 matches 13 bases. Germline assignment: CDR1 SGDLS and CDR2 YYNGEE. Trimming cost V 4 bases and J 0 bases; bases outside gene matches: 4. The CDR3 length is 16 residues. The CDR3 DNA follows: TGTGCCAGCAGCAGGACTAGCGGGAGAGACTCCTACGAGCAGTACTTC. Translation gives CASSRTSGRDSYEQYF.

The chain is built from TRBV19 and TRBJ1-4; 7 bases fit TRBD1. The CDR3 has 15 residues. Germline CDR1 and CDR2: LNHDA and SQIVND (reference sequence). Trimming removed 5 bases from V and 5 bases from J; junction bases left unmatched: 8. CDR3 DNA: TGTGCCAGTAGTCTGAGGGGGACAGACAATGAAAAACTGTTTTTT. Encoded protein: CASSLRGTDNEKLFF.

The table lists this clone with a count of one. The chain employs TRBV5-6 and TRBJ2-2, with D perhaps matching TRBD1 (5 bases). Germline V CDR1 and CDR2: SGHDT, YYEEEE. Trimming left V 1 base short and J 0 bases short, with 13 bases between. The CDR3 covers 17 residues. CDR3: CASSLFGAGPNTGELFF. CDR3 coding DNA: TGTGCCAGCAGCTTGTTTGGGGCAGGCCCGAACACCGGGGAGCTGTTTTTT.